The subject of this entry is one T cell receptor beta chain. Original analysis: Filtering differed for immunoSEQ, which gave only junction sequences without quality scores. Sequenced by immunoSEQ multiplex PCR; TCRdb stores in-frame clones only, minus some. From that table come the V and J calls and clone size; the DNA was used to work out D and trimming. This table has roughly 500,000 clones, 60% to 80% appearing once. This sample is part of a study of shared clonotypes between healthy human individuals. The sequence came from a woman aged 40-49 years in good health. Some clones in this sample may be carry-over from other donors' samples. The sample taken for sequencing was PBMCs.

CDR3 region: CASRDLAGEAYNEQFF. CDR3 DNA sequence: TGTGCCAGCAGGGATCTAGCGGGAGAGGCCTACAATGAGCAGTTCTTC. The rearrangement links TRBV27 to TRBJ2-1, with 10 positions matching TRBD2. This CDR3 region has 16 residues. V trimming: 6 bases; J trimming: 2 bases; junction bases outside the gene matches: 7. Germline V gene data show CDR1 as MNHEY and CDR2 as SMNVEV (reference sequence).